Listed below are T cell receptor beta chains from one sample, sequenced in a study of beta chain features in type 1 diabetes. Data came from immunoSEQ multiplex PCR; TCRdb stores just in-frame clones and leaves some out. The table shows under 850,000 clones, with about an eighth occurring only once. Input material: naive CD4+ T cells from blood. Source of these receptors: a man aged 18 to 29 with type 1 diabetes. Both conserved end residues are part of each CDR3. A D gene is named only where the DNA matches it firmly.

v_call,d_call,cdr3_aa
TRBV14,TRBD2,CASSPTSVGTQYF
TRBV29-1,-,CSVGGGIGQPQHF
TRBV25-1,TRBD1,CASSLPSTGQHGYTF
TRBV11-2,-,CASSSSIGSYEQYF
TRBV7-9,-,CASSFGGPVQYF
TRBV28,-,CATREEGSPLHF
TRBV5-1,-,CASSLVGGSYNEQFF
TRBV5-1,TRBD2,CASSLVGTSEGETQYF
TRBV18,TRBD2,CASSPPWTTGGEQYF
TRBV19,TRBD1,CASSMGQGDASNQPQHF
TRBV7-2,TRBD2,CASSPLAGYFVGEQFF
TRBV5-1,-,CASSWERSPYNEQFF
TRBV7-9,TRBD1,CASSLEAGQGDTGELFF
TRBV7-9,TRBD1,CASSLTGGLTDTQYF
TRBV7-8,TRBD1,CASGPGQGKTQYF
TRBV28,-,CAIPGASTDTQYF